What follows are 22 T cell receptor beta chains derived from one specimen sequenced in a study of shared clonotypes between healthy human individuals. Method: immunoSEQ multiplex PCR; TCRdb's copy keeps in-frame clones and lacks some. This table holds roughly 2.5 million clones, just over 90% found once. The sample was naive CD4+ T cells sorted from blood. Subset here: CD45RA+ positively selected. Receptors were obtained from a man aged 18 to 29 in good health.

The rearrangement links TRBV5-1 to TRBJ2-6; D may correspond to TRBD1 or TRBD2 (6 bases each). V lost 4 bases and J lost 1, with 15 bases in between. Germline V CDR1 and CDR2: SGHRS, YFSETQ. The CDR3 length is 17 residues. In DNA, the CDR3 is TGCGCCAGCAGCCCTGTGACAGGACTATCTGGGGCCAACGTCCTGACTTTC. Protein: CASSPVTGLSGANVLTF.

Notes on this clone: In the same sample, other DNA sequences code for this CDR3. The chain couples TRBV5-1 to TRBJ2-5, with 13 bases fitting TRBD2. V lost 0 bases, J lost 1 base, and 0 bases stayed unmatched. This CDR3 contains 16 residues. Germline V lookup: CDR1 SGHRS, CDR2 YFSETQ. CDR3 protein: CASSLGTSGSQETQYF. The CDR3 bases are TGCGCCAGCAGCTTGGGGACTAGCGGGAGCCAAGAGACCCAGTACTTC.

J is TRBJ2-7 and V is TRBV2; tentative D call: TRBD1 (5 bases). The V end lost 8 bases, the J end lost 0 bases, and 14 bases lay between the germline ends. CDR3 size: 14 residues. The germline V gene has CDR1 SNHLY and CDR2 FYNNEI. In DNA form, the CDR3 reads TGTGCCAGCGCGAGCCAGGGCGCCTCCTACGAGCAGTACTTC. Translation: CASASQGASYEQYF.

V and J are TRBV28 and TRBJ1-2, with TRBD1 matching over 7 bases. The germline gives CDR1 MDHEN, CDR2 SYDVKM. The CDR3 runs 15 residues. After removal of 7 bases from V and 6 bases from J, the junction contained 14 bases not matched to a gene. Written as DNA, the CDR3 is TGTGCCAGCACCACCAGGGTCAGGGGGGTCAATGGCTACACCTTC. Amino acids: CASTTRVRGVNGYTF.

The chain employs TRBV7-9 and TRBJ2-1; D gene uncertain. Trimming shortened V by 3 bases and J by 4 bases, and 22 bases separated the two germline ends. Germline V gives CDR1 SEHNR, CDR2 FQNEAQ (reference sequence). There are 18 residues in the CDR3. CDR3 residues: CASSLGVRLHHTYNEQFF. In DNA form, the CDR3 reads TGTGCCAGCAGCTTGGGCGTTCGGCTACACCATACTTACAATGAGCAGTTCTTC.

The rearrangement links TRBV7-9 to TRBJ1-4; TRBD1 is a possible D gene (5 bases). V was trimmed by 1 base and J by 5 bases, leaving 11 bases between them. Per germline, CDR1 SEHNR and CDR2 FQNEAQ (reference sequence). CDR3 length equals 15 residues. CDR3 in DNA: TGTGCCAGCAGCTTAGGGGACGGAGTAAATGAAAAACTGTTTTTT. It is translated as CASSLGDGVNEKLFF.

The chain is built from TRBV19 and TRBJ1-2, with TRBD1 matching 7 bases. This CDR3 has 15 amino acids. Germline V gene data show CDR1 as LNHDA and CDR2 as SQIVND (reference sequence). After removal of 5 bases from V and 4 bases from J, the junction contained 10 bases not matched to a gene. CDR3 protein: CASSQTTGRVYGYTF. The CDR3 region has the DNA TGTGCCAGTAGTCAAACGACAGGGAGGGTCTATGGCTACACCTTC.

The V call is TRBV2, the J call TRBJ1-6; possibly TRBD1 for D (5 bases). Trimming removed 7 bases from V and 7 bases from J, with 11 bases in between. The CDR3 extends over 13 amino acids. Germline V gene data show CDR1 as SNHLY and CDR2 as FYNNEI. CDR3 nucleotide sequence: TGTGCCAGCACCCGACAGACCAATTCACCCCTCCACTTT. It specifies CASTRQTNSPLHF.

This chain connects TRBV5-1 to TRBJ2-1; 13 bases fit TRBD2. CDR3 length equals 15 residues. Germline CDR1 and CDR2: SGHRS and YFSETQ. With V trimmed by 4 bases and J by 6 bases, 4 bases remained unmatched. The CDR3 protein is CASSQGLAGSNEQFF. The CDR3 DNA is TGCGCCAGCAGCCAGGGACTAGCGGGAAGCAATGAGCAGTTCTTC.

This rearrangement joins TRBV19 to TRBJ2-7; D gene ambiguous. The V gene's germline CDR1 is LNHDA and CDR2 SQIVND (reference sequence). V dropped 5 bases and J dropped 5 bases, with 13 bases sitting between them. The CDR3 consists of 13 residues. This chain's CDR3 is CASSPEALHEQYF. As DNA, the CDR3 is TGTGCCAGTAGTCCGGAAGCATTGCACGAGCAGTACTTC. Drawing the rest from reference TRBV19 and TRBJ2-7, the complete variable domain is DGGITQSPKYLFRKEGQNVTLSCEQNLNHDAMYWYRQDPGQGLRLIYYSQIVNDFQKGDIAEGYSVSREKKESFPLTVTSAQKNPTAFYLCASSPEALHEQYFGPGTRLTVT.

This chain links TRBV30 with TRBJ2-5; no clear D. The DNA end favors TRBJ2-7, so the J call may be wrong. This CDR3 spans 15 amino acids. Germline V gives CDR1 GTSNPN, CDR2 SVGIG (reference sequence). CDR3 sequence: CAWSVKSSWTYEQYF. The CDR3 nucleotides are TGTGCCTGGAGTGTAAAGTCTTCGTGGACCTACGAGCAGTACTTC.

The J gene is TRBJ2-5, the V gene TRBV5-8; possibly TRBD1 for D (6 bases). The germline V gene encodes CDR1 SGHTS and CDR2 YDEGEE. V lost 2 bases and J lost 3, with 8 bases in between. CDR3 length: 13 amino acids. The CDR3 region is CASSFQGKETQYF. The DNA of the CDR3 is TGTGCCAGCAGCTTCCAGGGGAAAGAGACCCAGTACTTC.

The chain joins TRBV7-2 to TRBJ2-5; maybe TRBD2 (5 bases). The CDR3 sequence is 16 residues long. Germline V gene sequence: CDR1 SGHTA, CDR2 FQGNSA. Trimming cost V 5 bases and J 1 base, with 17 bases left between them. The CDR3 coding sequence is TGTGCCAGCAGCACCCGGGGAAGGAACCCCCAAGAGACCCAGTACTTC. Its translation: CASSTRGRNPQETQYF. The full variable domain, rest sourced from reference TRBV7-2 and TRBJ2-5, is GAGVSQSPSNKVTEKGKDVELRCDPISGHTALYWYRQSLGQGLEFLIYFQGNSAPDKSGLPSDRFSAERTGGSVSTLTIQRTQQEDSAVYLCASSTRGRNPQETQYFGPGTRLLVL.

The chain combines TRBV6-7 with TRBJ2-7, with D unresolved. TRBV6-7 is an open reading frame whose function is uncertain. V gave up 2 bases and J gave up 2 bases, with 10 bases separating them. The CDR3 runs 14 residues. DNA of the CDR3: TGTGCCAGCAGTTACGGTTTTCTGGCCTACGAGCAGTACTTC. Translation: CASSYGFLAYEQYF.

Of note for this clone: Other DNA sequences in this specimen translate into the identical CDR3. The chain couples TRBV18 to TRBJ2-7, with 8 bases that match TRBD1. The CDR3 runs to 14 residues. Germline V CDR1 and CDR2: KGHSH, LQKENI. Trimming at V came to 4 bases and at J to 0 bases, leaving 2 bases not matched to a gene. DNA for the CDR3: TGTGCCAGCTCACTCGGACAGGGCTCCTACGAGCAGTACTTC. Encoded protein: CASSLGQGSYEQYF.

The rearrangement uses TRBV28 and TRBJ2-7; 11 nucleotides agree with TRBD1. CDR3 length: 15 amino acids. Germline V gives CDR1 MDHEN, CDR2 SYDVKM. J was trimmed by 7 bases and V by 4 bases; bases with no gene match: 9. The CDR3 sequence: CASSSGGQGADEQYF. Written as DNA, the CDR3 is TGTGCCAGCAGTTCAGGAGGACAGGGGGCGGATGAGCAGTACTTC.

The rearrangement uses TRBV4-1 and TRBJ1-5; TRBD1 matches 10 bases. CDR3 size: 16 residues. Germline CDR1 and CDR2: MGHRA and YSYEKL. V shed 1 base and J 0 bases; nucleotides not matched to a gene: 0. As DNA, the CDR3 is TGCGCCAGCAGCCAAGGACAGGGGGCTAGCAATCAGCCCCAGCATTTT. It codes for CASSQGQGASNQPQHF.

This clone occurred once. This sequence joins TRBV5-6 and TRBJ2-7, with D hard to call. The germline gives CDR1 SGHDT, CDR2 YYEEEE. Trimming shortened V by 0 bases and J by 3 bases, and 4 bases separated the two germline ends. The CDR3 covers 12 residues. The DNA of the CDR3 is TGTGCCAGCAGCTTGGCCAACTACGAGCAGTACTTC. This sequence encodes CASSLANYEQYF.

The chain uses TRBV6-1 and TRBJ1-2; D is undetermined. Germline CDR1 and CDR2: MNHNS and SASEGT. Trimming stripped 5 bases from V and 4 bases from J, with 11 bases between. The CDR3 has 13 residues. The CDR3 DNA follows: TGTGCCAGCAGTCCCGTTGGGGTCTATGGCTACACCTTC. This translates into CASSPVGVYGYTF.

This CDR3 is CASTGPTDTQYF. The CDR3 DNA reads as TGTGCCAGCACGGGGCCCACAGATACGCAGTATTTT. This chain links TRBV2 with TRBJ2-3; D may correspond to TRBD1 or TRBD2 (5 bases each). Germline V lookup: CDR1 SNHLY, CDR2 FYNNEI. Trimming took off 7 bases at V and 2 bases at J, with 7 bases between the two ends. CDR3 length: 12 residues.

As to this clone: One end of the junction does not line up with germline, which may come from a read error. The rearrangement links TRBV5-5 to TRBJ2-3; D gene uncertain. The CDR3 totals 15 residues. The germline V gene encodes CDR1 SGHKS and CDR2 YYEKEE (reference sequence). The CDR3 sequence: CTSSLETTSTDTQYF. CDR3 in DNA: TGTACCAGCAGCTTAGAGACAACTAGCACAGATACGCAGTATTTT.

The genes are TRBV9 and TRBJ1-6, with TRBD1 as a possible D gene (5 bases). Germline V gene data show CDR1 as SGDLS and CDR2 as YYNGEE. CDR3 length: 13 residues. V dropped 3 bases and J dropped 10 bases, with 11 bases sitting between them. The DNA for the CDR3 is TGTGCCAGCAGCGAGGGGCCGGAGTCACCCCTCCACTTT. Translation gives CASSEGPESPLHF.